Below are 6 T cell receptor beta chains sequenced from a single sample in a study of shared clonotypes between healthy human individuals. The assay was immunoSEQ multiplex PCR, and TCRdb's table has in-frame clones only and misses some. The data hold about 1.1 million clones, with approximately 80% observed a single time. The sequenced sample was memory CD4+ T cells from PBMCs. Subset of the sample: CD45RA-negative fraction. All receptors come from a young man in good health. Some clones in this sample may be carry-over from other donors' samples.

The V and J genes are TRBV30 and TRBJ2-1; D may be TRBD2 (6 bases). With 8 bases removed from V and 8 bases from J, the gap between germline ends came to 22 bases. The length of the CDR3 is 14 residues. The germline CDR1 and CDR2 sequences are GTSNPN and SVGIG (reference sequence). This chain's CDR3 is CAGIPEGGLHEQFF. The CDR3 region has the DNA TGTGCCGGGATTCCTGAGGGAGGTTTACATGAGCAGTTCTTC.

The chain carries TRBV6-6 and TRBJ2-7; perhaps TRBD2 as D (5 bases). V lost 5 bases and J lost 3, with 11 bases in between. Germline V gene sequence: CDR1 MNHNY, CDR2 SVGAGI (reference sequence). This CDR3 region has 13 residues. Here the CDR3 DNA reads TGTGCCAGCAGTCAGACGGGGATCTACGAGCAGTACTTC. Its protein product is CASSQTGIYEQYF.

The V and J genes are TRBV5-5 and TRBJ1-1; TRBD1 aligns across 7 bases. The germline CDR1 and CDR2 sequences are SGHKS and YYEKEE (reference sequence). The length of the CDR3 is 16 residues. V shed 3 bases, J shed 2 bases, and the junction held 10 bases outside the gene matches. CDR3 residues: CASSSTRQGSNTEAFF. Written as DNA, the CDR3 is TGTGCCAGCAGCTCGACCCGACAGGGATCTAACACTGAAGCTTTCTTT. The complete variable domain, with remaining parts taken from reference TRBV5-5 and TRBJ1-1, reads DAGVTQSPTHLIKTRGQQVTLRCSPISGHKSVSWYQQVLGQGPQFIFQYYEKEERGRGNFPDRFSARQFPNYSSELNVNALLLGDSALYLCASSSTRQGSNTEAFFGQGTRLTVV.

The genes are TRBV5-1 and TRBJ2-7, with D possibly matching TRBD2 (6 bases). This CDR3 has 15 amino acids. The V end lost 1 base, the J end lost 6 bases, and 17 bases lay between the germline ends. The germline CDR1 and CDR2 sequences are SGHRS and YFSETQ. This chain's CDR3 is CASSLSSGVGREQYF. The DNA of the CDR3 is TGCGCCAGCAGCTTGTCCTCGGGAGTTGGTCGCGAGCAGTACTTC.

This clone has more than one count but fewer than ten. The rearrangement links TRBV2 to TRBJ2-1; 11 bases line up with TRBD2. Germline V gene sequence: CDR1 SNHLY, CDR2 FYNNEI. The CDR3 runs to 16 residues. Unmatched junction bases numbered 6, after V lost 1 base and J lost 7 bases. The CDR3, as DNA: TGTGCCAGCAGTGAAGGACTAGCGGGATCTTGGAATGAGCAGTTCTTC. Encoded protein: CASSEGLAGSWNEQFF.

The rearrangement joins TRBV7-6 to TRBJ2-2; D not resolved. V was cut by 1 base and J by 2 bases, with 5 bases left in between. Germline lookup yields CDR1 SGHVS and CDR2 FNYEAQ. The CDR3 totals 14 residues. The CDR3 DNA reads TGTGCCAGCAGCTTAGTTGGAAACACCGGGGAGCTGTTTTTT. This codes for CASSLVGNTGELFF.